One sample yielded the 10 T cell receptor beta chains listed below, sequenced in a study of monozygotic twins with inflammatory bowel disease. One entry per CDR3 protein, without DNA, is what TCRdb gives after re-calling the 5' RACE reads. This sample contains roughly 200,000 distinct CDR3 sequences. Sequenced: blood. The origin of the receptors is a human donor with ulcerative colitis or Crohn's disease, or a healthy co-twin of an affected twin (not recorded which).

This rearrangement joins TRBV29-1 to TRBJ1-2; lacking DNA, the TRBD1 call made by TCRdb goes unchecked. The CDR3 is made up of 13 amino acids. CDR1 is SQVTM and CDR2 is ANQGSEA in the germline V gene. CDR3 sequence: CSVEGTENYGYTF.

The gene calls are TRBV3-1 and TRBJ1-2; no DNA is available, so the TRBD1 call from TCRdb remains unchecked. Germline loops: CDR1 LGHDT, CDR2 YNNKEL (reference sequence). The CDR3 contains 14 residues. CDR3 loop: CASSDRIGLYGYTF.

The rearrangement uses TRBV5-1 and TRBJ2-3; TCRdb picks TRBD2, but there is no DNA to check that call. CDR1 and CDR2 from the germline V gene are SGHRS and YFSETQ. This CDR3 contains 17 residues. The chain's CDR3 is CASSLGPYTFGTDTQYF.

The J gene is TRBJ2-3, the V gene TRBV3-1; the D call of TRBD1 rests on TCRdb alone, since no DNA is present to check it. The CDR3 length is 16 residues. From germline, CDR1 is LGHDT and CDR2 YNNKEL (reference sequence). This chain's CDR3 is CASSHDPGPSTDTQYF.

The chain carries TRBV7-3 and TRBJ1-1; TCRdb calls TRBD1, which cannot be checked without DNA. The CDR3 totals 13 residues. Germline-derived CDR1 and CDR2 are SGHTA and FQGTGA. CDR3 protein: CASSSGQATEAFF. The entire variable domain, with the rest obtained from reference TRBV7-3 and TRBJ1-1, is as follows: GAGVSQTPSNKVTEKGKYVELRCDPISGHTALYWYRQSLGQGPEFLIYFQGTGAADDSGLPNDRFFAVRPEGSVSTLKIQRTERGDSAVYLCASSSGQATEAFFGQGTRLTVV.

The chain has TRBV11-2 and TRBJ1-1; TCRdb's D call of TRBD1 is untestable without DNA. Germline CDR1 and CDR2: SGHAT and FQNNGV. The CDR3 consists of 14 residues. The CDR3 spells CASSAGQRGTEAFF.

This chain joins TRBV29-1 and TRBJ1-1. Germline CDR1 and CDR2: SQVTM and ANQGSEA. The CDR3 consists of 11 residues. CDR3 protein: CSVEAAAEAFF. The entire variable domain, with the rest obtained from reference TRBV29-1 and TRBJ1-1, is as follows: SAVISQKPSRDICQRGTSLTIQCQVDSQVTMMFWYRQQPGQSLTLIATANQGSEATYESGFVIDKFPISRPNLTFSTLTVSNMSPEDSSIYLCSVEAAAEAFFGQGTRLTVV.

V gene TRBV5-5 combines with J gene TRBJ2-7; the TCRdb call, TRBD1, lacks DNA for checking. The CDR3 has 14 residues. CDR1 and CDR2 from the germline V gene are SGHKS and YYEKEE (reference sequence). The CDR3 loop is CASSSGQGTYEQYF. Full variable domain (missing parts from reference TRBV5-5 and TRBJ2-7): DAGVTQSPTHLIKTRGQQVTLRCSPISGHKSVSWYQQVLGQGPQFIFQYYEKEERGRGNFPDRFSARQFPNYSSELNVNALLLGDSALYLCASSSGQGTYEQYFGPGTRLTVT.

This chain uses TRBV2 with TRBJ2-7. This CDR3 is 14 amino acids long. The germline CDR1 and CDR2 sequences are SNHLY and FYNNEI. The CDR3 is CASSDTGASYEQYF.

CDR3: CSARRQGGQPQHF. The chain carries TRBV20-1 and TRBJ1-5. Germline V gene lookup returns CDR1 DFQATT and CDR2 SNEGSKA (reference sequence). The CDR3 contains 13 residues.